This TCR beta chain derives from a study of shared clonotypes between healthy human individuals. Study results and caveats: Sorted-subset sequencing, rarefaction showed, was incomplete despite large depth.

The CDR3 sequence is 14 residues long. Between the trimmed V and J ends, which lost 4 bases and 7 bases, there was a span of 16 bases. CDR1 is MGHDK, CDR2 SYGVNS, per germline. CD45RO negativity and positive selection for CCR7 defined naive CD8 cells, a population that excluded terminally differentiated effector memory CD45RA+ cells. Method: immunoSEQ multiplex PCR; TCRdb's copy keeps in-frame clones and lacks some. The profile covers hundreds of thousands of clones, with approximately 96% appearing a single time and 0.11% taken by the ten largest. This clone occurred once. Its antigen remains unidentified.

The TCR originated in a young woman in good health. What was sequenced was naive CD8+ T cells sorted from blood. The chain has TRBV25-1 and TRBJ2-5; TRBD2 might be the D (5 bases). CDR3: CASSGQRPEGTQYF. CDR3 bases: TGTGCCAGCAGTGGTCAAAGACCCGAGGGGACCCAGTACTTC. The full variable domain, in which reference TRBV25-1 and TRBJ2-5 provide the parts outside the CDR3, is EADIYQTPRYLVIGTGKKITLECSQTMGHDKMYWYQQDPGMELHLIHYSYGVNSTEKGDLSSESTVSRIRTEHFPLTLESARPSHTSQYLCASSGQRPEGTQYFGPGTRLLVL.